What follows describes a single T cell receptor beta chain. This specimen comes from a study of OX40 agonist ivuxolimab in advanced cancers. V was pared by 2 bases and J by 6 bases, with 21 bases between. CDR1 is MNHEY and CDR2 is SMNVEV in the germline V gene (reference sequence). CDR3 length: 17 amino acids. Profiled with immunoSEQ multiplex PCR; TCRdb holds only in-frame clones, not every one. The repertoire holds about 12,000 clones, with about 81% as singletons. The receptor was isolated from an adult with an advanced solid tumor such as melanoma, head and neck, liver or kidney cancer. Sequenced material: CD4+ or CD8+ T cells sorted from blood, taken in a trial of the OX40 agonist ivuxolimab. This chain joins TRBV27 and TRBJ2-3; D may match TRBD1 or TRBD2 (5 bases each). CDR3 DNA sequence: TGTGCCAGCAGTTTACGGGACCCGTGGAAGTCGAGGGATACGCAGTATTTT. Translation: CASSLRDPWKSRDTQYF.